This is a list of T cell receptor beta chains from one sample in a study of blood T cell repertoires in COVID-19. Sequencing used immunoSEQ multiplex PCR; TCRdb keeps in-frame clones, though not all of them. The sample comprises 110,000 or so clones, 80% to 90% of which are singletons, and 25% to 30% rests with the top ten. Sequenced sample: peripheral blood. The receptors were sampled from a man aged 65-85 years with active or convalescent COVID-19. Both conserved end residues are part of each CDR3. The D gene is left open where the match is weak. Size values are once, few and many counts, or a class for expanded clones, and some rows have none.

clone size	V gene	J gene	D gene	CDR3 protein	CDR3 DNA
-	TRBV20-1	TRBJ2-1	-	CSASSGKGTYNEQFF	TGCAGTGCTAGTTCCGGGAAGGGCACCTACAATGAGCAGTTCTTC
once	TRBV5-1	TRBJ2-4	TRBD1	CASSYTGDGDIQYF	TGCGCCAGCAGCTATACAGGGGATGGCGACATTCAGTACTTC
-	TRBV4-2	TRBJ1-1	-	CASSRARVTEAFF	TGTGCCAGCAGCCGGGCGAGAGTCACTGAAGCTTTCTTT
-	TRBV27	TRBJ2-3	TRBD1	CASSYDRVKDTQYF	TGTGCCAGCAGTTATGACAGGGTTAAAGATACGCAGTATTTT
-	TRBV19	TRBJ2-6	-	CASSIRGANVLTF	TGTGCCAGTAGTATTCGTGGGGCCAACGTCCTGACTTTC
-	TRBV4-2	TRBJ2-5	-	CASSQEWIAAYQETQYF	TGTGCCAGCAGCCAAGAATGGATAGCGGCGTACCAAGAGACCCAGTACTTC
-	TRBV28	TRBJ1-1	-	CASRTGNTEAFF	TGTGCCAGCAGGACAGGGAACACTGAAGCTTTCTTT
-	TRBV2	TRBJ1-4	-	CASQGSNEKLFF	TGTGCCAGCCAGGGGTCTAATGAAAAACTGTTTTTT
-	TRBV11-2	TRBJ1-1	-	CASSLARGNTEAFF	TGTGCCAGCAGCTTAGCCCGGGGAAACACTGAAGCTTTCTTT
-	TRBV28	TRBJ2-3	-	CASSYRADTQYF	TGTGCCAGCAGTTACAGGGCAGATACGCAGTATTTT
-	TRBV10-3	TRBJ2-3	TRBD2	CAISAGLAGDTPQYF	TGTGCCATCAGTGCGGGACTAGCGGGAGATACCCCGCAGTATTTT
-	TRBV28	TRBJ2-7	TRBD2	CASKLGTNSYEQYF	TGTGCCAGCAAATTGGGGACTAACTCCTACGAGCAGTACTTC
-	TRBV7-2	TRBJ2-3	-	CASSLAPQTDTQYF	TGTGCCAGCAGCTTAGCCCCCCAAACAGATACGCAGTATTTT
-	TRBV18	TRBJ2-6	TRBD1	CASSWGQRSSGANVLTF	TGTGCCAGCTCATGGGGACAGCGCTCCTCTGGGGCCAACGTCCTGACTTTC
-	TRBV29-1	TRBJ2-1	TRBD2	CSATTSDLQNEQFF	TGCAGCGCTACGACTAGCGATCTCCAGAATGAGCAGTTCTTC
once	TRBV6-5	TRBJ1-6	-	CASSSVYNSPLHF	TGTGCCAGCAGTTCGGTCTATAATTCACCCCTCCACTTT
once	TRBV3-1/TRBV3-2	TRBJ2-5	-	CASSSLVVRETQYF	TGTGCCAGCAGCTCATTGGTAGTTAGAGAGACCCAGTACTTC
-	TRBV30	TRBJ2-7	TRBD1	CAWSENRGTYEQYF	TGTGCCTGGAGTGAGAACAGGGGGACCTACGAGCAGTACTTC
-	TRBV10-3	TRBJ1-1	-	CAISEHQGSANTEAFF	TGTGCCATCAGTGAGCATCAGGGTTCGGCTAACACTGAAGCTTTCTTT
-	TRBV28	TRBJ1-3	-	CASRVGQPSGNTIYF	TGTGCCAGCAGGGTCGGACAGCCCTCTGGAAACACCATATATTTT
-	TRBV19	TRBJ2-7	-	CASSIAQSYEQYF	TGTGCCAGTAGTATAGCCCAGTCCTACGAGCAGTACTTC
few	TRBV11-3	TRBJ2-1	TRBD2	CASSLDPGTSAEQFF	TGTGCCAGCAGCTTAGATCCCGGGACTAGCGCTGAGCAGTTCTTC
-	TRBV7-9	TRBJ2-2	-	CASSLGGSNTGELFF	TGTGCCAGCAGCTTAGGTGGGAGTAACACCGGGGAGCTGTTTTTT
-	TRBV6-5	TRBJ1-5	TRBD1	CASSHRGGEDQPQHF	TGTGCCAGCAGCCACAGGGGTGGGGAGGATCAGCCCCAGCATTTT
once	TRBV5-1	TRBJ2-1	TRBD2	CASSLVGLTSGYNEQFF	TGCGCCAGCAGCTTGGTGGGTTTAACTAGCGGGTACAATGAGCAGTTCTTC
-	TRBV28	TRBJ1-3	-	CASSLGGLLSGNTIYF	TGTGCCAGCAGTTTGGGCGGACTTCTCTCTGGAAACACCATATATTTT
-	TRBV7-2	TRBJ1-6	-	CASRVEQGTSPLHF	TGTGCCAGCAGGGTAGAACAGGGCACTTCACCCCTCCACTTT